This T cell receptor beta chain stems from a study of blood T cell repertoires in COVID-19. Study-level information: The samples span acute and convalescent COVID-19 from the United States, Italy and Spain. T cells, B-cell-depleted T cells, or PBMCs supplied cDNA or gDNA.

The length of the CDR3 is 13 residues. Germline V gives CDR1 MNHEY, CDR2 SVGAGI. Germline trimming cut 4 bases from V and 3 bases from J; bases unmatched to any gene: 3. As originally analysed: For nucleated cells, counts were estimated from reference gene primer amplification. The method was immunoSEQ multiplex PCR; TCRdb's version includes in-frame clones alone and lacks a portion of them. V and J calls and clone size are copied from that table; D and trimming were computed from the DNA. The sample records some 240,000 clones, more than 75% being singletons. The rearrangement links TRBV6-5 to TRBJ2-7; 7 bases line up with TRBD1. This TCR was sampled from a woman aged 70 to 79 with COVID-19, enrolled during active disease. Sequences were obtained from peripheral blood. CDR3 loop: CASSWDRDYEQYF. Here the CDR3 DNA reads TGTGCCAGCAGTTGGGACAGAGACTACGAGCAGTACTTC.